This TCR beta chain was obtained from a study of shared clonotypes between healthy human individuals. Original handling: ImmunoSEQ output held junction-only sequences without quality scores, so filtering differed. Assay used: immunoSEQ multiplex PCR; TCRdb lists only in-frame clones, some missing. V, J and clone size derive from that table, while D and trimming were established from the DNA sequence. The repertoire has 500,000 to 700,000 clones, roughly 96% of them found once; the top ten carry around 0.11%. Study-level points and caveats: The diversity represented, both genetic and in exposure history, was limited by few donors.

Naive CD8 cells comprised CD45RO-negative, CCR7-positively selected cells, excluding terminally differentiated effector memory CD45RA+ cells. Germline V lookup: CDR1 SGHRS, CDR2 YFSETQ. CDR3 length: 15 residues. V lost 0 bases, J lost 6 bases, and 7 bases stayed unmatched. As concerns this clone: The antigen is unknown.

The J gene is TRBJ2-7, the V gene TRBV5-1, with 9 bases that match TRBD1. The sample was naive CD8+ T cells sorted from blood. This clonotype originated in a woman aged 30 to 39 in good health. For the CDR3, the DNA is TGCGCCAGCAGCTTGGCGGGACAGGGTCCCCGCGAGCAGTACTTC. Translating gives CASSLAGQGPREQYF.